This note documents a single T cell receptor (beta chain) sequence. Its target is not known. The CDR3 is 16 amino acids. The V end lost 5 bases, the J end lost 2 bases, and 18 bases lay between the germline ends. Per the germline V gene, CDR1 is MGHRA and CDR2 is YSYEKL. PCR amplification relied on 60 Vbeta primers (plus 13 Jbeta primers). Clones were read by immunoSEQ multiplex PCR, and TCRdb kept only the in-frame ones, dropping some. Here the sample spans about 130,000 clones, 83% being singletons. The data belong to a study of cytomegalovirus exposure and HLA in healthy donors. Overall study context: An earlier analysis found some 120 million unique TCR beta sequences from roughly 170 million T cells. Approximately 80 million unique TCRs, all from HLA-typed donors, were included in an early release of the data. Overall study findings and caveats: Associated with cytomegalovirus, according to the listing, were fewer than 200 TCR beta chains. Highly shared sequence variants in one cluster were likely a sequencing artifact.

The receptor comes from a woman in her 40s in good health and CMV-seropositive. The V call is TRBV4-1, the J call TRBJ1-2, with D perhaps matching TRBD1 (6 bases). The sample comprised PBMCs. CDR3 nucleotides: TGCGCCAGCAGCATACGTGGGGGCGCAGGCAACTATGGCTACACCTTC. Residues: CASSIRGGAGNYGYTF.